This T cell receptor beta chain was obtained from a study of beta chain features in type 1 diabetes. As for the study in general: The patient and healthy donor groups were comparable for age, gender and cell yields.

Study-wide results and limits: When Type 1 diabetes patients were examined, their TCRB CDR3s proved moderately but significantly shorter in all four CD4+ subsets.

This clone has only a few counts. Its cognate antigen is unknown. Reverse transcribing all isolated RNA meant expressed TCRB transcripts were sequenced. Sequencing was performed with immunoSEQ multiplex PCR; in TCRdb, only in-frame clones are kept and a portion is missing. The sample lists about 260,000 clones, over 20% seen once, with 0.025% to 0.035% in the top ten. Germline V lookup: CDR1 MDHEN, CDR2 SYDVKM. With 3 bases removed from V and 3 bases from J, the gap between germline ends came to 15 bases. The CDR3 runs 15 residues. The V gene is TRBV28, the J gene TRBJ2-7, with D tentatively TRBD2 (6 bases). Sample: naive CD4+ T cells from blood. The receptor was isolated from a middle-aged woman with type 1 diabetes. The CDR3 loop reads CASSLDYSRGYEQYF. DNA for the CDR3: TGTGCCAGCAGTTTGGACTACTCCCGGGGCTACGAGCAGTACTTC. Full variable domain (outside the CDR3, taken from reference TRBV28 and TRBJ2-7): DVKVTQSSRYLVKRTGEKVFLECVQDMDHENMFWYRQDPGLGLRLIYFSYDVKMKEKGDIPEGYSVSREKKERFSLILESASTNQTSMYLCASSLDYSRGYEQYFGPGTRLTVT.